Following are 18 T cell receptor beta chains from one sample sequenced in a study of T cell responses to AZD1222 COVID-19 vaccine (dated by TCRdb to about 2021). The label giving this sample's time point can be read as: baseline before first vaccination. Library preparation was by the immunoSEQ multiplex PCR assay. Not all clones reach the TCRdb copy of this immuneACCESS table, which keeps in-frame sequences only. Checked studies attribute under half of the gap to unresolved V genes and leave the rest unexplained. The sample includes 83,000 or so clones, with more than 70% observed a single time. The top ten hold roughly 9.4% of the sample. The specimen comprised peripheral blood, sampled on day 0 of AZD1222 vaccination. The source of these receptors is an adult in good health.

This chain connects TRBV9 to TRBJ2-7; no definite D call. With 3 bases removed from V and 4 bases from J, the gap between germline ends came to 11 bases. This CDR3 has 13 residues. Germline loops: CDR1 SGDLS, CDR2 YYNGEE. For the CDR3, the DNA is TGTGCCAGCAGCGGGCTCGTTGGTTACGAGCAGTACTTC. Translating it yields CASSGLVGYEQYF.

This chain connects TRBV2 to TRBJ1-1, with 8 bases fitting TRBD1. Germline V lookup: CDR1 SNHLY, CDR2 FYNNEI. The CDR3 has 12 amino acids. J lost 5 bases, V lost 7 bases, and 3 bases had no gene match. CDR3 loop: CASNGQGTEAFF. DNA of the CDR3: TGTGCCAGCAACGGACAGGGAACTGAAGCTTTCTTT.

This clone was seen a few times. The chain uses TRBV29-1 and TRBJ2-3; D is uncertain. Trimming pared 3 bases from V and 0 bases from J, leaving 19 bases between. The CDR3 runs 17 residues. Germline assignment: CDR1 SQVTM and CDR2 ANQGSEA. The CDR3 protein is CSVERLGGRPSTDTQYF. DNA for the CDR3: TGCAGCGTTGAGCGGCTCGGCGGAAGACCTAGCACAGATACGCAGTATTTT.

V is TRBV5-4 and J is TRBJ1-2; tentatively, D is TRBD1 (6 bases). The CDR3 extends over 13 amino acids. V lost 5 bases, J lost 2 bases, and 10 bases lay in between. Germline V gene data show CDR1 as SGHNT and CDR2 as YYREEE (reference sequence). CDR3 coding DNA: TGTGCCAGCAGGGAACAGGGAAACTATGGCTACACCTTC. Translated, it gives CASREQGNYGYTF.

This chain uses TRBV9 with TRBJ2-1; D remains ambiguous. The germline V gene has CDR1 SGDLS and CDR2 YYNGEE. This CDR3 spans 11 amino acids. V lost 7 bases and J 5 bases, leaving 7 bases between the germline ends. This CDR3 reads CASQRDNEQFF. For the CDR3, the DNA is TGTGCCAGCCAAAGGGACAATGAGCAGTTCTTC. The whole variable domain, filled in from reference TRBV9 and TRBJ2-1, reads DSGVTQTPKHLITATGQRVTLRCSPRSGDLSVYWYQQSLDQGLQFLIQYYNGEERAKGNILERFSAQQFPDLHSELNLSSLELGDSALYFCASQRDNEQFFGPGTRLTVL.

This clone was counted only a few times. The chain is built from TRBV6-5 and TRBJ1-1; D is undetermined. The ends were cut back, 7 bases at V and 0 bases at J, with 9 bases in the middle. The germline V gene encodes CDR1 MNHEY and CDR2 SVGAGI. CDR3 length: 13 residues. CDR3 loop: CASKGFMNTEAFF. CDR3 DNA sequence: TGTGCCAGCAAAGGGTTTATGAACACTGAAGCTTTCTTT.

The CDR3 protein is CSAGVLAGDTDTQYF. CDR3 sequence (DNA): TGCAGTGCTGGTGTCCTAGCGGGGGACACAGATACGCAGTATTTT. The rearrangement joins TRBV20-1 to TRBJ2-3; the match to TRBD2 covers 10 bases. Trimming cost V 5 bases and J 2 bases; bases outside gene matches: 7. The V gene's germline CDR1 is DFQATT and CDR2 SNEGSKA (reference sequence). CDR3 length: 15 residues.

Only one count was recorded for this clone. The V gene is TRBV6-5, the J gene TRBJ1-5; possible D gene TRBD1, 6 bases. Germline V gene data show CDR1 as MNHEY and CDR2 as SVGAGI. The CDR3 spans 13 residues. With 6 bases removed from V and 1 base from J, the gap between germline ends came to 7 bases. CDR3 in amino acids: CASRGASNQPQHF. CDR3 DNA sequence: TGTGCCAGCAGGGGGGCGAGCAATCAGCCCCAGCATTTT.

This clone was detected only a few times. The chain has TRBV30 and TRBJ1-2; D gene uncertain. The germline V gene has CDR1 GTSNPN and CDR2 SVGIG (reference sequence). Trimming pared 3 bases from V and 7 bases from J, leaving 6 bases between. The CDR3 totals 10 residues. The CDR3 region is CAWRAGGYTF. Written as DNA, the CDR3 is TGTGCCTGGAGGGCCGGTGGCTACACCTTC.

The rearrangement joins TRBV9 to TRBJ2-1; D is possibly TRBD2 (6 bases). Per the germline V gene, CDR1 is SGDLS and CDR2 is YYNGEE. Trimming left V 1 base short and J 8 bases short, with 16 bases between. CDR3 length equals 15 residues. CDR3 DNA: TGTGCCAGCAGCGTAAACGCGCTAGCGAGCCATGAGCAGTTCTTC. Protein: CASSVNALASHEQFF.

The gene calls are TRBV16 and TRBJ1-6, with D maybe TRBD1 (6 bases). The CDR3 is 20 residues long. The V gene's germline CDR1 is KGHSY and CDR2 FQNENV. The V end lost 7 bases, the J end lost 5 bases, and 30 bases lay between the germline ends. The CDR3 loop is CASTHPGHPFPLLNNSPLHF. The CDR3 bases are TGTGCCAGCACCCATCCGGGACACCCCTTCCCACTCCTTAATAATTCACCCCTCCACTTT.

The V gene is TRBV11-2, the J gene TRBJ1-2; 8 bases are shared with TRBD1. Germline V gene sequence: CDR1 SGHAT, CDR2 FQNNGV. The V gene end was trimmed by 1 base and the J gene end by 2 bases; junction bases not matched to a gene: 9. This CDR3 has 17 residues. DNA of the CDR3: TGTGCCAGCAGCTTAGGACCCCCAGGGGGCGGAAACTATGGCTACACCTTC. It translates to CASSLGPPGGGNYGYTF.

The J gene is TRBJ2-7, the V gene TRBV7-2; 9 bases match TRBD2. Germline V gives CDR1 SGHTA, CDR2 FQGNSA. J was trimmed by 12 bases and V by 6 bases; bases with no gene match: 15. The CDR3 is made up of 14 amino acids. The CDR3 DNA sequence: TGTGCCAGCAGTCAGAGGACAGGTAGCGGGAGTGTGTACTTC. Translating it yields CASSQRTGSGSVYF. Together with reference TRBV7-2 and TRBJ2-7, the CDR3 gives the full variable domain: GAGVSQSPSNKVTEKGKDVELRCDPISGHTALYWYRQSLGQGLEFLIYFQGNSAPDKSGLPSDRFSAERTGGSVSTLTIQRTQQEDSAVYLCASSQRTGSGSVYFGPGTRLTVT.

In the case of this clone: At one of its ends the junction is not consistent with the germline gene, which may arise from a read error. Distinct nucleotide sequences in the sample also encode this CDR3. The CDR3 loop reads CASSLQGATDTQYF. DNA of the CDR3: TGTGCTAGCAGTCTCCAGGGAGCCACAGATACGCAGTATTTT. This sequence joins TRBV25-1 and TRBJ2-3, with D perhaps assigned TRBD1 or TRBD2 (5 bases each). Germline V lookup: CDR1 MGHDK, CDR2 SYGVNS. This CDR3 is built from 14 residues.

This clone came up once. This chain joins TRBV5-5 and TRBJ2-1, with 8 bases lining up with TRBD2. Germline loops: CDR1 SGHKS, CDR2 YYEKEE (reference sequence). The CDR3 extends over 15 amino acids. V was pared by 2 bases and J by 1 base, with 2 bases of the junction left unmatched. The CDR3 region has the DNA TGTGCCAGCAGCTTATCTAGCGGGTCCTACAATGAGCAGTTCTTC. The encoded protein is CASSLSSGSYNEQFF.

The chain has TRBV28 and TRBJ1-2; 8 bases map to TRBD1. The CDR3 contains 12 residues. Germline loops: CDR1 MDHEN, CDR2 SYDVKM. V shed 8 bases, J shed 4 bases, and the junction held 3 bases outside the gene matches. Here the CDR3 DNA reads TGTGCCAGCGGACAGGGCGGCTATGGCTACACCTTC. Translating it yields CASGQGGYGYTF.

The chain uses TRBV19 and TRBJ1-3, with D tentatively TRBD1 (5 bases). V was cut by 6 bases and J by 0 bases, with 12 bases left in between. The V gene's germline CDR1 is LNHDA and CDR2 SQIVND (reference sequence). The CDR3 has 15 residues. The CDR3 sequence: CASSQEGLSGNTIYF. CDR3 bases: TGTGCCAGTAGCCAGGAGGGACTCTCTGGAAACACCATATATTTT.

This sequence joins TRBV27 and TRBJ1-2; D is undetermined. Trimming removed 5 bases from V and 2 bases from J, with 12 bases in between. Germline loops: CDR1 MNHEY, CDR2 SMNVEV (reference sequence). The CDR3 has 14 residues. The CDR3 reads CASSPLVGNYGYTF. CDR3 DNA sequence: TGTGCCAGCAGTCCTCTTGTGGGCAACTATGGCTACACCTTC.